Below, one TCR beta chain is given with its context. The antigen remains unidentified. These data belong to a study of PD-1 blockade in classical Hodgkin lymphoma. Study-wide results and caveats: Patients who initiated nivolumab within 1 year of ASCT were excluded. There was a significant rise in CD4+ TCR diversity by C4D1, with no such rise for CD8+. Diversity similar to that of newly diagnosed patients was seen at baseline in complete responders.

All patients experienced relapse after autologous stem cell transplantation, and brentuximab vedotin exposure was variable. TCRdb's table, derived via immunoSEQ multiplex PCR, lists solely in-frame clones and lacks some. The top ten hold about 20% of the sample, which has some 46,000 clones, around three quarters seen once. After removal of 3 bases from V and 2 bases from J, the junction contained 5 bases not matched to a gene. The CDR3 spans 16 residues. Germline V gene sequence: CDR1 LNHDA, CDR2 SQIVND (reference sequence). This specimen consisted of peripheral blood mononuclear cells (PBMCs), obtained before the second cycle of nivolumab. The rearrangement joins TRBV19 to TRBJ2-3; TRBD2 agrees at 10 bases. The TCR was taken from a human donor with classical Hodgkin lymphoma. CDR3 DNA sequence: TGTGCCAGTAGTATCCCACTAGCGGGGAACACAGATACGCAGTATTTT. Translating gives CASSIPLAGNTDTQYF.